Listed below are T cell receptor beta chains from one sample, sequenced in a study of graft-versus-host responses after intestinal transplantation. Clones were read by immunoSEQ multiplex PCR, and TCRdb kept only the in-frame ones, dropping some. The data hold 15,000 or so clones, with around 82% observed a single time. The input for sequencing was ileum tissue, taken 17 days after transplant. The receptors were gathered from a human patient who received an intestinal transplant, so some T cells may come from the graft donor. Each CDR3 is given with its conserved first and last residue. The D gene is left open where the match is weak. Clone size is given for some rows only: seen once, a few or many times, or a class if the clone is expanded.

TRBJ2-1 | TRBV19 | once | TRBD2 | CASSPWTSGNEQFF | TGTGCCAGTAGTCCCTGGACTAGCGGGAATGAGCAGTTCTTC
TRBJ2-7 | TRBV28 | . | . | CASSPPGEGGVYEQYF | TGTGCCAGCAGCCCACCAGGGGAGGGCGGAGTATACGAGCAGTACTTC
TRBJ2-1 | TRBV9 | . | TRBD2 | CASSSGTSAHNEQFF | TGTGCCAGCAGCTCCGGGACTAGCGCCCACAATGAGCAGTTCTTC
TRBJ2-2 | TRBV25-1 | . | . | CASSFQTGELFF | TGTGCCAGCAGTTTTCAGACCGGGGAGCTGTTTTTT
TRBJ2-5 | TRBV7-8 | . | TRBD2 | CASSLGGGTYPTQETQYF | TGTGCCAGCAGCTTAGGGGGGGGAACGTATCCCACACAAGAGACCCAGTACTTC
TRBJ2-7 | TRBV14 | once | . | CASSAQLGGGPPYEQYF | TGTGCCAGCAGCGCCCAACTAGGGGGGGGCCCTCCGTACGAGCAGTACTTC
TRBJ2-7 | TRBV5-4 | . | TRBD1 | CASSPGTGDSYEQYF | TGTGCCAGCAGCCCTGGGACAGGGGATTCCTACGAGCAGTACTTC
TRBJ1-1 | TRBV28 | medium-sized | TRBD1 | CASSNSDRVVNTEAFF | TGTGCCAGCAGTAACTCGGACAGGGTTGTGAACACTGAAGCTTTCTTT
TRBJ1-2 | TRBV5-1 | . | . | CASRPGGAYGYTF | TGCGCCAGCAGGCCTGGGGGGGCCTATGGCTACACCTTC
TRBJ1-6 | TRBV30 | . | . | CAGEGGQGSPLHF | TGTGCCGGAGAGGGAGGTCAGGGTTCACCCCTCCACTTT
TRBJ2-2 | TRBV19 | . | TRBD1 | CASSIAGGQGYTGELFF | TGTGCCAGTAGTATAGCAGGCGGACAGGGGTACACCGGGGAGCTGTTTTTT
TRBJ2-5 | TRBV9 | . | . | CASSVGGGDGETQYF | TGTGCCAGCAGCGTAGGAGGAGGGGATGGGGAGACCCAGTACTTC
TRBJ2-7 | TRBV6-1 | . | . | CASSEGEEGEQYF | TGTGCCAGCAGTGAGGGGGAGGAGGGGGAGCAGTACTTC
TRBJ2-2 | TRBV27 | once | . | CASSLSIWTGELFF | TGTGCCAGCAGTTTATCCATCTGGACCGGGGAGCTGTTTTTT
TRBJ1-5 | TRBV27 | . | TRBD1 | CASSIRQGAYQPQHF | TGTGCCAGCAGTATTCGACAGGGGGCTTATCAGCCCCAGCATTTT
TRBJ2-2 | TRBV4-3 | . | TRBD2 | CASSQELWGRLAVNTGELFF | TGCGCCAGCAGCCAAGAGCTGTGGGGAAGACTAGCGGTAAACACCGGGGAGCTGTTTTTT
TRBJ2-1 | TRBV27 | . | TRBD2 | CASSQPGLAHYNEQFF | TGTGCCAGCAGCCAACCGGGACTAGCGCACTACAATGAGCAGTTCTTC
TRBJ2-3 | TRBV25-1 | . | TRBD1 | CASSLGTGTADTQYF | TGTGCCAGCAGTCTCGGGACAGGGACGGCAGATACGCAGTATTTT
TRBJ2-7 | TRBV28 | . | . | CASSFSGTYYEQYF | TGTGCCAGCAGTTTCTCCGGGACTTATTACGAGCAGTACTTC
TRBJ2-3 | TRBV6-5 | . | . | CASSHSPGSVDTQYF | TGTGCCAGCAGTCATAGCCCCGGGAGTGTGGATACGCAGTATTTT
TRBJ2-1 | TRBV9 | . | . | CASSVDQFYNEQFF | TGTGCCAGCAGCGTAGATCAGTTCTACAATGAGCAGTTCTTC
TRBJ2-6 | TRBV9 | . | . | CASSVDGSGANVLTF | TGTGCCAGCAGCGTAGACGGGAGTGGGGCCAACGTCCTGACTTTC